This T cell receptor beta chain derives from a study of blood T cell repertoires in COVID-19. Overall study context: Specimens from acute and convalescent COVID-19 originated in the United States, Italy and Spain. PBMCs, B-cell-depleted T cells, or T cells provided the cDNA or gDNA that made up the material.

Trimming removed 4 bases at V and 3 bases at J, with 16 bases between. CDR3 length: 15 residues. Germline lookup yields CDR1 MGHRA and CDR2 YSYEKL. Original methodology: Amplifying reference gene primers gave estimates of nucleated cell counts. This table comes from immunoSEQ multiplex PCR, and its TCRdb copy is limited to in-frame clones, with some not included. The V and J calls and clone size were taken over from that table, and D and trimming were inferred from the DNA. The sample has roughly 27,000 clones; 90% are singletons. The sample consisted of peripheral blood. The receptor comes from a woman in her sixties with active COVID-19. The genes are TRBV4-1 and TRBJ2-7, with TRBD2 as a possible D gene (6 bases). The CDR3 loop is CASSPWLSGDYEQYF. The CDR3 region has the DNA TGCGCCAGCAGCCCATGGTTGTCGGGAGACTACGAGCAGTACTTC.